The 7 T cell receptor beta chains below were found in one sample sequenced in a study of T cells in Graves' hyperthyroidism and ophthalmopathy. Amplification targeted TCR beta CDR3 regions from RNA transcripts. TCR CDR3 underwent first-round RT-PCR with the HTBI primer set. A single record per CDR3 protein comes from TCRdb applying MiXCR to the multiplex PCR reads. Among around 690,000 distinct CDR3 sequences listed, about 18% were seen once. Sequencing used blood. The receptor set was obtained from a middle-aged man with Graves' hyperthyroidism.

This clonotype was picked up many times. The chain couples TRBV24-1 to TRBJ2-3; 10 bases map to TRBD2. This CDR3 spans 16 amino acids. CDR1 is KGHDR, CDR2 SFDVKD, per germline. V lost 4 bases to trimming and J lost 4 bases; unmatched junction nucleotides: 7. In nucleotides, the CDR3 is TGTGCCACCAGTGAATACAGCGGGAGGGCCTCAGATACGCAGTATTTT. It specifies CATSEYSGRASDTQYF.

The J gene is TRBJ2-5, the V gene TRBV7-9; D unresolved. Trimming cost V 2 bases and J 2 bases, with 12 bases left between them. From germline, CDR1 is SEHNR and CDR2 FQNEAQ (reference sequence). This CDR3 contains 15 residues. The CDR3: CASSLYSTEQETQYF. The CDR3, as DNA: TGTGCCAGCAGCTTATACTCTACGGAACAAGAGACCCAGTACTTC.

The table lists this clonotype with a few counts. The chain is built from TRBV29-1 and TRBJ2-3; 8 bases fit TRBD1. The CDR3 is 15 residues long. Trimming at V came to 6 bases and at J to 4 bases, leaving 12 bases not matched to a gene. Looked up from germline, CDR1 is SQVTM and CDR2 is ANQGSEA. CDR3 nucleotide sequence: TGCAGCGTCCCCTCCGCAGGGGGCGGGGCAGATACGCAGTATTTT. Its protein product is CSVPSAGGGADTQYF.

This clonotype was detected many times. The CDR3 loop reads CASSTREYNEQFF. DNA of the CDR3: TGTGCCAGCAGCACCAGGGAGTACAATGAGCAGTTCTTC. V gene TRBV7-2 combines with J gene TRBJ2-1; D may match TRBD1 or TRBD2 (5 bases each). Trimming removed 5 bases from V and 4 bases from J, with 9 bases in between. Germline lookup yields CDR1 SGHTA and CDR2 FQGNSA. CDR3 length equals 13 residues.

The chain employs TRBV27 and TRBJ2-1, with 9 nucleotides matching TRBD2. From germline, CDR1 is MNHEY and CDR2 SMNVEV (reference sequence). This CDR3 contains 15 residues. Losses at the gene ends were 7 bases for V and 6 bases for J; bases not matched to a gene: 10. The CDR3 loop reads CASKNLAGVLNEQFF. CDR3 nucleotide sequence: TGTGCCAGCAAAAACTTAGCGGGAGTGCTCAATGAGCAGTTCTTC.

In this sample, this clonotype turned up a few times. The rearrangement links TRBV18 to TRBJ2-5; tentatively, D is TRBD2 (6 bases). Looked up from germline, CDR1 is KGHSH and CDR2 is LQKENI. This CDR3 region has 15 residues. Trimming left V 5 bases short and J 4 bases short, with 17 bases between. The CDR3 DNA follows: TGTGCCAGCTCATCACGACTAGTTTTGACAGAGACCCAGTACTTC. Its protein product is CASSSRLVLTETQYF.

As for this clonotype: This may stem from a read error, because a much larger clone lies one nucleotide away. The J gene is TRBJ2-7, the V gene TRBV2; 7 bases are shared with TRBD2. The CDR3 spans 15 residues. CDR1 and CDR2 (germline): SNHLY, FYNNEI. Unmatched junction bases numbered 11, after V lost 2 bases and J lost 7 bases. CDR3: CASSESMLAAKEQYF. For the CDR3, the DNA is TGTGCCAGCAGTGAAAGTATGCTAGCGGCTAAAGAGCAGTACTTC.